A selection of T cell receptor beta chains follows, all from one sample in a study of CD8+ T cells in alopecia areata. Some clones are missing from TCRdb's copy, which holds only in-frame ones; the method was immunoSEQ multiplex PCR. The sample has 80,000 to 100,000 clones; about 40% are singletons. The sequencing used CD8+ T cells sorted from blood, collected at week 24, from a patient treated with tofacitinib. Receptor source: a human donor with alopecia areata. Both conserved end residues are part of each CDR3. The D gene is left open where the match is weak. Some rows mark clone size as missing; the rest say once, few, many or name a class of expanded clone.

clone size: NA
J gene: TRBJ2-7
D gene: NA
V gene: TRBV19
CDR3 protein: CASSFRDGLLEQYF
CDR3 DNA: TGTGCCAGTAGTTTCCGGGACGGACTACTGGAGCAATACTTC

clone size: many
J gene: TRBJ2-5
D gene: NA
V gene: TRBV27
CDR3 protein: CASSLSRGSQETQYF
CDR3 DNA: TGTGCCAGCAGTTTATCGAGGGGGAGTCAAGAGACCCAGTACTTC

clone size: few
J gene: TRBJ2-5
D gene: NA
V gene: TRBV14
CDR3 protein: CASSQAGSWETQYF
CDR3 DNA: TGTGCCAGCAGCCAGGCCGGGAGTTGGGAGACCCAGTACTTC

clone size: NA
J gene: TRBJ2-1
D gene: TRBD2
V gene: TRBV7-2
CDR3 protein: CASSLVVVAGGPYNEQFF
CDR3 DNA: TGTGCCAGCAGCTTAGTAGTGGTAGCGGGAGGACCCTACAATGAGCAGTTCTTC

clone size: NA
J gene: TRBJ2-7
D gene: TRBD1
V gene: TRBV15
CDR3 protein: CATSSGQGWAYEQYF
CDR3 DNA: TGTGCCACCAGCAGTGGACAGGGATGGGCCTACGAGCAGTACTTC

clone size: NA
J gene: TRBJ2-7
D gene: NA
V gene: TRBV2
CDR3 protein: CASKPGGTDEQYF
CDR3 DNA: TGTGCCAGCAAGCCCGGCGGAACGGACGAGCAGTACTTC

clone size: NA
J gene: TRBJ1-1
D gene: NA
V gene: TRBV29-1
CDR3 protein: CSVETGSLLNTEAFF
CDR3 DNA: TGCAGCGTTGAAACAGGGAGTCTTCTGAACACTGAAGCTTTCTTT

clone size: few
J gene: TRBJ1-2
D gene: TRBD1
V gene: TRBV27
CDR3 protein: CASSFRGGMGYTF
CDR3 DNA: TGTGCCAGCAGTTTTAGAGGGGGCATGGGCTACACCTTC

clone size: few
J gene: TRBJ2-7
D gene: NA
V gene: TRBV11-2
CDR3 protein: CASSINGDEQYF
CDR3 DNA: TGTGCCAGCAGCATTAACGGGGACGAGCAGTACTTC

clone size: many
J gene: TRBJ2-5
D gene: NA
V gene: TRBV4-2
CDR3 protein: CASSQGQQETQYF
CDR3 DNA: TGTGCCAGCAGCCAAGGACAGCAAGAGACCCAGTACTTC

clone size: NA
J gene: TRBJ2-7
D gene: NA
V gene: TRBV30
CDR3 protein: CAWSVTPEQYF
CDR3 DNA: TGTGCCTGGAGTGTAACCCCCGAGCAGTACTTC

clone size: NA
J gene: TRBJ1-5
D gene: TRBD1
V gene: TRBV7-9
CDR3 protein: CASSLGQGAAQPQHF
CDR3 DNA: TGTGCCAGCAGCTTGGGACAGGGGGCGGCCCAGCCCCAGCATTTT

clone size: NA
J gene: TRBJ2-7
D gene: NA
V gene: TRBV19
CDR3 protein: CASSPLGDLGEQYF
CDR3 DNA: TGTGCCAGTAGTCCCCTCGGGGACTTGGGCGAGCAGTACTTC

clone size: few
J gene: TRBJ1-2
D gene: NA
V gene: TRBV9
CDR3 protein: CASSVNRANYGYTF
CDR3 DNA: TGTGCCAGCAGCGTCAACAGAGCTAACTATGGCTACACCTTC

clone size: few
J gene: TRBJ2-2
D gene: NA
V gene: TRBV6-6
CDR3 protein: CASSYSPLVNTGELFF
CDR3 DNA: TGTGCCAGCAGTTACTCCCCGCTCGTTAACACCGGGGAGCTGTTTTTT

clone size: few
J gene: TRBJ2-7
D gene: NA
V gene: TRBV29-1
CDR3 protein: CSVVSGNTYEQYF
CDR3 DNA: TGCAGCGTGGTTAGCGGAAATACCTACGAGCAGTACTTC

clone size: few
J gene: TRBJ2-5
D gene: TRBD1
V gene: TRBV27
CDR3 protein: CASSRQLGTGEETQYF
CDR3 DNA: TGTGCCAGCAGTAGGCAGCTCGGGACAGGGGAAGAGACCCAGTACTTC

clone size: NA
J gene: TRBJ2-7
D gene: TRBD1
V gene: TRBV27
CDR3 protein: CASSSSGTGIHEQYF
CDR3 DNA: TGTGCCAGCAGTTCCTCCGGGACAGGGATACACGAGCAGTACTTC

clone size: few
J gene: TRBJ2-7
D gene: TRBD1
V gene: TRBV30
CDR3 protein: CAWSTGQGAVGQYF
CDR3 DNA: TGTGCCTGGAGTACTGGACAGGGGGCAGTGGGGCAGTACTTC

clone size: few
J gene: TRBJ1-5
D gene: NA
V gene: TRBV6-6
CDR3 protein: CASSLLEGTSNQPQHF
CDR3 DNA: TGTGCCAGCAGTCTCCTGGAGGGGACGAGCAATCAGCCCCAGCATTTT

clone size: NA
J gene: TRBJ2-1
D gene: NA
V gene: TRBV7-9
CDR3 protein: CASSSGLVNEQFF
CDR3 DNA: TGTGCCAGCAGCTCGGGGCTCGTCAATGAGCAGTTCTTC

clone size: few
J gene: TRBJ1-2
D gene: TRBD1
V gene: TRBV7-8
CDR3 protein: CASSYGTGGDGYTF
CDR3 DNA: TGTGCCAGCAGCTACGGGACAGGGGGCGATGGCTACACCTTC

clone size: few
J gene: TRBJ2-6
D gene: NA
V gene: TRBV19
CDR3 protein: CASSIPPLGLAGANVLTF
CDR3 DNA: TGTGCCAGTAGTATCCCCCCTCTAGGACTTGCTGGGGCCAACGTCCTGACTTTC

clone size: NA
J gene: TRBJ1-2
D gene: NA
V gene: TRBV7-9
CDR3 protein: CASSLPRSTYGYTF
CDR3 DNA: TGTGCCAGCAGCTTGCCGAGGAGTACCTATGGCTACACCTTC

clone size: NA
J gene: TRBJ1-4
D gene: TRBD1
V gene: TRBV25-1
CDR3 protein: CASSRDRAFEKLFF
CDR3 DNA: TGTGCCAGCAGCCGGGACAGGGCTTTTGAAAAACTGTTTTTT

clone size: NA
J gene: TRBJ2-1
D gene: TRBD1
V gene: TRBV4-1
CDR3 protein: CASRLTGAGEQFF
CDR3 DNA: TGCGCCAGCAGGCTAACAGGGGCGGGTGAGCAGTTCTTC

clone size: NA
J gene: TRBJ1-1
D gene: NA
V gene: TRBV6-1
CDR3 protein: CASSEGRRLNTEAFF
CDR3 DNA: TGTGCCAGCAGTGAAGGTCGTCGATTAAACACTGAAGCTTTCTTT

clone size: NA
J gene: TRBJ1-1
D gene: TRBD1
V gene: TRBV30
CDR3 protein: CAWSFGQGAVWAFF
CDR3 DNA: TGTGCCTGGAGCTTTGGGCAGGGGGCGGTCTGGGCTTTCTTT